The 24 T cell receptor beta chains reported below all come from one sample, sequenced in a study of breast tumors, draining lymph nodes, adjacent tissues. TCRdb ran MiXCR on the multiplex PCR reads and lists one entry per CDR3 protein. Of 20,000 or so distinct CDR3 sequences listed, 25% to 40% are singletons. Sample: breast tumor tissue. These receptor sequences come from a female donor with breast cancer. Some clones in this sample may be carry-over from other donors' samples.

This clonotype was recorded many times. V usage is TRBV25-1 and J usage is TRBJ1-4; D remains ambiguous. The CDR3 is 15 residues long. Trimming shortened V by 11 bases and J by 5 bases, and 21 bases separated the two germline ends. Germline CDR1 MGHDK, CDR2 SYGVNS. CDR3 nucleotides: TGTGCCCCGGCGTGGTCGACTGATAACAATGAAAAACTGTTTTTT. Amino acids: CAPAWSTDNNEKLFF.

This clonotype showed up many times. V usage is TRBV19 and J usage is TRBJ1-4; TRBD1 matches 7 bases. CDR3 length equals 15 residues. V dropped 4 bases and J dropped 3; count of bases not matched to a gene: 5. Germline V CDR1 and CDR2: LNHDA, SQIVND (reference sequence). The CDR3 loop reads CASSTPTGSNEKLFF. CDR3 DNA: TGTGCCAGTAGTACCCCGACAGGGTCTAATGAAAAACTGTTTTTT.

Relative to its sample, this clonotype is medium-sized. This chain's CDR3 is CASSTLAGLYNEQFF. CDR3 coding DNA: TGTGCCAGCAGCACACTAGCGGGGCTGTACAATGAGCAGTTCTTC. The rearrangement links TRBV12-3 or TRBV12-4 to TRBJ2-1; 10 bases are a match to TRBD2. Losses at the gene ends were 6 bases for V and 4 bases for J; bases not matched to a gene: 6. The CDR3 runs to 15 residues.

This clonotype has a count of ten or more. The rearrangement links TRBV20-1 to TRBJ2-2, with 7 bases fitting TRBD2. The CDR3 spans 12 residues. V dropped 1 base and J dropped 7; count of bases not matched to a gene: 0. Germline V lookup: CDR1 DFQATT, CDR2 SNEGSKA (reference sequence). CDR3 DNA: TGCAGTGCTAGAGGGACTAGCGGGGAGCTGTTTTTT. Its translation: CSARGTSGELFF.

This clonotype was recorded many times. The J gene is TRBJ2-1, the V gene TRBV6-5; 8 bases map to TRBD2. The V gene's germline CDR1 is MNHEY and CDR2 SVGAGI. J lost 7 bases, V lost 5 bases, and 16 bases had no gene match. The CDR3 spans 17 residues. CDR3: CASSQTSRTSLWNEQFF. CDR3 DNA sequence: TGTGCCAGCAGTCAAACCTCCCGGACTAGCCTTTGGAATGAGCAGTTCTTC.

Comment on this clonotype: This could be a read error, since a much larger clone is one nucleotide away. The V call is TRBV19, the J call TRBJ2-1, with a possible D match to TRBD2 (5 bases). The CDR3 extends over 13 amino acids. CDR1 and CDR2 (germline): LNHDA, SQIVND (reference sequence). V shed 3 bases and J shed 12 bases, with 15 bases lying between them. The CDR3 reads CASSISVGDGQFF. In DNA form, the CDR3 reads TGTGCCAGTAGTATTAGCGTCGGCGATGGGCAGTTCTTC.

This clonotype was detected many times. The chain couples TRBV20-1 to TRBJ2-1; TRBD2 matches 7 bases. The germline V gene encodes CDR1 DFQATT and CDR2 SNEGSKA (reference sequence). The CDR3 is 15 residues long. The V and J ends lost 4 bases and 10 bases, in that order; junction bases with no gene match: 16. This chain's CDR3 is CSATTAGYGTGEQFF. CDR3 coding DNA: TGCAGTGCTACTACAGCGGGGTACGGGACCGGGGAGCAGTTCTTC.

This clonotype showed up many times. CDR3: CASSPLGGPGGYTF. Written as DNA, the CDR3 is TGTGCCAGCAGTCCCCTTGGGGGGCCGGGGGGCTACACCTTC. The genes are TRBV27 and TRBJ1-2, with D possibly TRBD1 on 6 matching bases. The ends were cut back, 5 bases at V and 8 bases at J, with 18 bases in the middle. CDR1 and CDR2 (germline): MNHEY, SMNVEV (reference sequence). CDR3 length: 14 amino acids.

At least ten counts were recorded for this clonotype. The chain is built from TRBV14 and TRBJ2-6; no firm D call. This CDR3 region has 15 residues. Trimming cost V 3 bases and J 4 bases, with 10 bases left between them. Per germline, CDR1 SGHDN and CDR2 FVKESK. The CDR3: CASSQDGTGANVLTF. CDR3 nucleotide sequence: TGTGCCAGCAGCCAGGATGGAACCGGGGCCAACGTCCTGACTTTC.

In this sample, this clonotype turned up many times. The CDR3 region has the DNA TGTGCCACCAGCAGAGATGTATCGAGTGAGCAGTTCTTC. Its protein is CATSRDVSSEQFF. The rearrangement joins TRBV15 to TRBJ2-1; D is unclear. Germline V gives CDR1 LNHNV, CDR2 YYDKDF (reference sequence). The V end lost 0 bases, the J end lost 9 bases, and 9 bases lay between the germline ends. The length of the CDR3 is 13 residues.

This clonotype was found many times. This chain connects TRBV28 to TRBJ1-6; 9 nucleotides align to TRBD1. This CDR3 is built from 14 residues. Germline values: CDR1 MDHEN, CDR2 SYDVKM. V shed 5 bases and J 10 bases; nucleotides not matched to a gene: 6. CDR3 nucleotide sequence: TGTGCCAGCAGTCTGGACAGGGGACGCTCACCCCTCCACTTT. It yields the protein CASSLDRGRSPLHF.

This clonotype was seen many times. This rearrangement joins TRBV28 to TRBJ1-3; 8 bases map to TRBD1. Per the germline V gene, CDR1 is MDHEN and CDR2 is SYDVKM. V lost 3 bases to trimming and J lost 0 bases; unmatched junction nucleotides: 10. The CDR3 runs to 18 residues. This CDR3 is CASSLGPAGGRSGNTIYF. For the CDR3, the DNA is TGTGCCAGCAGTTTGGGACCGGCAGGGGGCCGCTCTGGAAACACCATATATTTT.

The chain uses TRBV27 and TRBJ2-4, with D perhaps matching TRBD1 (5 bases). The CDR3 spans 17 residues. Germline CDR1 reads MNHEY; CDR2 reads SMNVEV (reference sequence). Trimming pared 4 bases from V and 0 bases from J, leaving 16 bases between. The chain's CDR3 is CASSSRIGAIAKNIQYF. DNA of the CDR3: TGTGCCAGCAGTTCCCGGATAGGGGCTATAGCCAAAAACATTCAGTACTTC.

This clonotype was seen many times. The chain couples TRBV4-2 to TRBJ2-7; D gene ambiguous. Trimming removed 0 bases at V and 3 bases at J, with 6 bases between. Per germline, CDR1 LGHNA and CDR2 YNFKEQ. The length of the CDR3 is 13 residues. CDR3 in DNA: TGTGCCAGCAGCCAAGATCGCAACTACGAGCAGTACTTC. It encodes CASSQDRNYEQYF.

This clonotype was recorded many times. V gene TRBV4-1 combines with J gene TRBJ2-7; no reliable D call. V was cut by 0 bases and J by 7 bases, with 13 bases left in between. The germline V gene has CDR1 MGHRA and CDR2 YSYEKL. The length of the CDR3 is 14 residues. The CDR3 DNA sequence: TGCGCCAGCAGCCAAGATAGCCAAGGTTGGGAGCAGTACTTC. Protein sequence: CASSQDSQGWEQYF.

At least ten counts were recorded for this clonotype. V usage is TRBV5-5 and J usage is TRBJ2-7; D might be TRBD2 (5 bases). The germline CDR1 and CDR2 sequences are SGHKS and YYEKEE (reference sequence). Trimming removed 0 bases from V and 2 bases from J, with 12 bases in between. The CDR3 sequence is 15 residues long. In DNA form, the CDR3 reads TGTGCCAGCAGCTTGGCCGAGGGCCTGACCTACGAGCAGTACTTC. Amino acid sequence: CASSLAEGLTYEQYF. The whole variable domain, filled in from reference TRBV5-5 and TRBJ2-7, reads DAGVTQSPTHLIKTRGQQVTLRCSPISGHKSVSWYQQVLGQGPQFIFQYYEKEERGRGNFPDRFSARQFPNYSSELNVNALLLGDSALYLCASSLAEGLTYEQYFGPGTRLTVT.

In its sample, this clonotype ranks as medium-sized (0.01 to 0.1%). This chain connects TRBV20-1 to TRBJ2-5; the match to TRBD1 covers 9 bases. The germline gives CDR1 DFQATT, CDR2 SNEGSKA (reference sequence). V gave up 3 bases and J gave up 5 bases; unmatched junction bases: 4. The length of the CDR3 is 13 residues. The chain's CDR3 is CSARKGQGETQYF. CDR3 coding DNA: TGCAGTGCTAGGAAGGGACAGGGTGAGACCCAGTACTTC.

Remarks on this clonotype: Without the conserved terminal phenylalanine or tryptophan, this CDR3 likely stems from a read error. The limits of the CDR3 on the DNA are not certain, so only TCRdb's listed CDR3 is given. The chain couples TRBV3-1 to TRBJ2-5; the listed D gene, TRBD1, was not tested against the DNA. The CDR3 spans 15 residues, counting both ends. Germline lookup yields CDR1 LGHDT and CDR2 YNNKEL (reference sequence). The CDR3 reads CASSRSGQPQETRYL.

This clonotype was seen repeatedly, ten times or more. CDR3 nucleotides: TGCGCCAGCAGCTTCGATAGTGGGGAGCTGTTTTTT. Residues: CASSFDSGELFF. The J gene is TRBJ2-2, the V gene TRBV5-1; D is undetermined. CDR1 and CDR2 (germline): SGHRS, YFSETQ. V was trimmed by 2 bases and J by 8 bases, leaving 7 bases between them. The CDR3 runs to 12 residues.

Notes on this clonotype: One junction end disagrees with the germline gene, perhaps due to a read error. The CDR3 DNA sequence: TGTGCTAGCAGCTTCCGAGAGGGAACGGGAGGGGACCAAGAGACCCAGTACTTC. It is translated as CASSFREGTGGDQETQYF. This chain links TRBV11-3 with TRBJ2-5; 8 nucleotides match TRBD2. Germline V gene sequence: CDR1 SGHNT, CDR2 YENEEA. This CDR3 is built from 18 residues.

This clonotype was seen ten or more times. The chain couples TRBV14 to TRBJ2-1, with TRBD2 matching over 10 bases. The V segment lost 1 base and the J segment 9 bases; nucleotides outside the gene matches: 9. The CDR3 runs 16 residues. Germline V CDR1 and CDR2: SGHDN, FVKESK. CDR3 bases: TGTGCCAGCAGCCAAGGGGTACTAGCGGGAATTGTTGAGCAGTTCTTC. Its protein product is CASSQGVLAGIVEQFF.

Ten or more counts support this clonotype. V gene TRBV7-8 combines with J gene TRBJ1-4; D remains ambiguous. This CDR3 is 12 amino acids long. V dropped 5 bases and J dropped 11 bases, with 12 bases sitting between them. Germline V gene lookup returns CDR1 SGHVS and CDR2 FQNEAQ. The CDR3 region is CASSPWKWKLFF. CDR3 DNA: TGTGCCAGCAGCCCGTGGAAGTGGAAACTGTTTTTT.

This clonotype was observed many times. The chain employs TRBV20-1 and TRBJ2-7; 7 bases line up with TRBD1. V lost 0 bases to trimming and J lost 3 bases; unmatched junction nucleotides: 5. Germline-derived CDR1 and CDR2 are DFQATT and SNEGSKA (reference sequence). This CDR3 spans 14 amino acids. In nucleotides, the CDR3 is TGCAGTGCTAGAGATTTACGGGACAGCTACGAGCAGTACTTC. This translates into CSARDLRDSYEQYF.

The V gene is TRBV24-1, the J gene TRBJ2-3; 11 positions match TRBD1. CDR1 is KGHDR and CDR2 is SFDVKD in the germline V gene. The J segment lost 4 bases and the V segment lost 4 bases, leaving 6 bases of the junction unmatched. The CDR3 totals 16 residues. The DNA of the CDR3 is TGTGCCACCAGTGACCTGGGACAGGGGGTCTCAGATACGCAGTATTTT. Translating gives CATSDLGQGVSDTQYF.